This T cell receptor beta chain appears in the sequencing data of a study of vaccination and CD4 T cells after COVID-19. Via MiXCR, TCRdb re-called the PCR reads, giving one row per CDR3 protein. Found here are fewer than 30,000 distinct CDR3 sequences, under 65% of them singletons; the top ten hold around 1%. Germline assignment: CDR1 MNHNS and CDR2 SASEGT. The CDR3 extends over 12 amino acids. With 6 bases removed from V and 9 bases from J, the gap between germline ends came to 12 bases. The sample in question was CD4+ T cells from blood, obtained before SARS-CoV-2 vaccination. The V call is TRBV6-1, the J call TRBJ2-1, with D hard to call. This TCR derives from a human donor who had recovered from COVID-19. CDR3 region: CASSSPGGEQFF. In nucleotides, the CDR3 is TGTGCCAGCAGCTCTCCTGGCGGTGAGCAGTTCTTC.